Listed here is a single T cell receptor (beta chain). Its cognate antigen is unknown. These data are taken from a study of shared clonotypes between healthy human individuals. Study context: Per donor, three plates held CD4 naive cells, three held CD4 memory, two held CD8 naive and one held CD8 memory. Study findings and constraints: For sorted subsets, rarefaction showed incomplete sequencing despite large depth.

The data were produced by immunoSEQ multiplex PCR, yet TCRdb's version contains in-frame clones alone and is incomplete. The sample lists some 500,000 clones, around 96% seen once, with 0.06% in the top ten. The CDR3 has 15 residues. Germline loops: CDR1 LNHDA, CDR2 SQIVND (reference sequence). V was shortened by 6 bases and J by 6 bases, with 18 bases between the two germline ends. This chain joins TRBV19 and TRBJ1-5, with D hard to call. The source material was naive CD4+ T cells sorted from blood. Subset specified: CD45RA+ positively selected. This TCR was sampled from a woman in her 30s in good health. CDR3 region: CASSIDPLGGQPQHF. DNA of the CDR3: TGTGCCAGTAGCATCGACCCATTGGGCGGTCAGCCCCAGCATTTT. Using reference TRBV19 and TRBJ1-5 for the parts outside the CDR3, the full variable domain is DGGITQSPKYLFRKEGQNVTLSCEQNLNHDAMYWYRQDPGQGLRLIYYSQIVNDFQKGDIAEGYSVSREKKESFPLTVTSAQKNPTAFYLCASSIDPLGGQPQHFGDGTRLSIL.